The clone carrying this T cell receptor beta chain has a count of ten or more. The unsorted libraries had their origin in 2 million PBMCs stored at -80 C. This specimen comes from a study of neurological immune-mediated disorders. Study summary: Multiple sclerosis patients numbering around 35 comprised approximately 30 relapsing-remitting and 3 secondary progressive patients.

Trimming took 0 bases from V and 5 from J, leaving 13 bases between them. This CDR3 is 14 amino acids long. Germline lookup yields CDR1 DFQATT and CDR2 SNEGSKA (reference sequence). TCRdb used MiXCR to reprocess the 5' RACE reads, holding one entry per CDR3 protein. The sample has about 71,000 distinct CDR3 sequences, less than 5.5% seen once. This receptor was obtained from a man aged 25 to 40 with multiple sclerosis. Sequenced: PBMCs. The chain employs TRBV20-1 and TRBJ1-2; D unresolved. Written as DNA, the CDR3 is TGCAGTGCTAGAGATCAGAGGAGCTTATATGGCTACACCTTC. Translating it yields CSARDQRSLYGYTF.